This T cell receptor beta chain was found in a study of blood T cell repertoires in COVID-19. Study details: Sites in the United States, Italy and Spain provided acute and convalescent COVID-19 samples. Sample material is recorded as cDNA or gDNA derived from T cells, B-cell-depleted T cells, or PBMCs.

Using immunoSEQ multiplex PCR, the repertoire was profiled, and TCRdb retains in-frame clones only, with some absent. The sample gives about 280,000 clones, approximately 85% of which show up once; roughly 11% is in the top ten. Per germline, CDR1 MGHRA and CDR2 YSYEKL. This CDR3 has 15 residues. V shed 3 bases, J shed 6 bases, and the junction held 7 bases outside the gene matches. Sequencing input: peripheral blood. This receptor was obtained from a woman in her 70s with acute or convalescent COVID-19. The genes are TRBV4-1 and TRBJ2-2; 7 bases align to TRBD1. Here the CDR3 reads CASSHRGGDPGELFF. For the CDR3, the DNA is TGCGCCAGCAGCCATCGAGGGGGCGACCCCGGGGAGCTGTTTTTT.